Shown below are 20 T cell receptor beta chains from a single sample sequenced in a study of early T cells in non-severe SARS-CoV-2 infection. TCRdb called the 5' RACE reads again in MiXCR, with one record for every CDR3 protein. This table has some 57,000 distinct CDR3 sequences, approximately 9.7% appearing once. Material for sequencing was whole blood. These receptors were taken from an adult who was a healthcare worker with PCR-confirmed SARS-CoV-2 infection or an uninfected control (not recorded which).

This clonotype was found a few times. This rearrangement joins TRBV11-2 to TRBJ2-4; the D is unclear. This CDR3 spans 14 amino acids. Germline V gene sequence: CDR1 SGHAT, CDR2 FQNNGV. The V end was cut by 4 bases, the J end by 6 bases, with 13 bases between. CDR3 loop: CASSSDGVTNIQYF. Written as DNA, the CDR3 is TGTGCCAGCAGCTCAGATGGGGTCACAAACATTCAGTACTTC.

This clonotype was seen ten or more times. The genes are TRBV10-3 and TRBJ2-5, with 7 positions matching TRBD1. The junction had 8 bases not matched to a gene; V was cut back by 4 bases and J by 3 bases. The CDR3 sequence is 15 residues long. Germline-derived CDR1 and CDR2 are ENHRY and SYGVKD. In nucleotides, the CDR3 is TGTGCCATCAGTGGTGGGGCCGGGACAGAAGAGACCCAGTACTTC. It codes for CAISGGAGTEETQYF.

The chain joins TRBV5-1 to TRBJ2-1; unclear D gene. Germline assignment: CDR1 SGHRS and CDR2 YFSETQ. The CDR3 consists of 13 residues. The V gene lost 0 bases and the J gene lost 7 bases, with 8 bases spanning the gap. CDR3 sequence reads: CASSLAVVNEQFF. DNA for the CDR3: TGCGCCAGCAGCTTGGCCGTAGTAAATGAGCAGTTCTTC.

The chain combines TRBV5-1 with TRBJ2-7, with 9 bases matching TRBD1. The J segment lost 8 bases and the V segment lost 0 bases, leaving 6 bases of the junction unmatched. The CDR3 consists of 14 residues. Germline V CDR1 and CDR2: SGHRS, YFSETQ. This CDR3 reads CASSLGTGDVKQYF. The CDR3 DNA reads as TGCGCCAGCAGCTTGGGGACAGGGGATGTGAAGCAGTACTTC.

This clonotype turned up a few times. V and J are TRBV3-1 and TRBJ2-3; no reliable D call. This CDR3 has 13 residues. CDR1 and CDR2 (germline): LGHDT, YNNKEL (reference sequence). V lost 10 bases, J lost 1 base, and 12 bases lay in between. CDR3 sequence: CATGSPGTDTQYF. Written as DNA, the CDR3 is TGTGCCACCGGAAGCCCTGGCACAGATACGCAGTATTTT.

This clonotype has ten or more counts. CDR3 nucleotide sequence: TGTGCCAGCAGCCCGGGACTAGCGGGGGGCCCCTTGAATGAGCAGTTCTTC. Translation: CASSPGLAGGPLNEQFF. The rearrangement uses TRBV12-3 or TRBV12-4 and TRBJ2-1; 15 bases fit TRBD2. The CDR3 totals 17 residues. The V and J ends lost 6 bases and 7 bases, in that order; junction bases with no gene match: 10.

The genes are TRBV5-1 and TRBJ2-1; the match to TRBD2 covers 15 bases. The germline CDR1 and CDR2 sequences are SGHRS and YFSETQ. The V segment lost 0 bases and the J segment 13 bases; nucleotides outside the gene matches: 5. This CDR3 has 15 amino acids. The CDR3 nucleotides are TGCGCCAGCAGCTTGGGGACTAGCGGGGGGGCCCAACAGTTCTTC. This codes for CASSLGTSGGAQQFF.

The gene calls are TRBV6-6 and TRBJ1-2; 7 bases are shared with TRBD1. The CDR3 contains 16 residues. The germline V gene has CDR1 MNHNY and CDR2 SVGAGI (reference sequence). The V segment lost 4 bases and the J segment 2 bases; nucleotides outside the gene matches: 10. The CDR3 DNA reads TGTGCCAGCAGTTTACCTTCGACAGGGACCAACTATGGCTACACCTTC. It is translated as CASSLPSTGTNYGYTF.

This clonotype has only a few counts. This chain joins TRBV5-1 and TRBJ1-5, with D possibly TRBD1 on 5 matching bases. The CDR3 contains 17 residues. Germline V gene sequence: CDR1 SGHRS, CDR2 YFSETQ. Trimming removed 4 bases from V and 3 bases from J, with 20 bases in between. The CDR3 sequence: CASSPLGGSASNQPQHF. CDR3 nucleotide sequence: TGCGCCAGCAGCCCGCTTGGGGGGTCCGCTTCCAATCAGCCCCAGCATTTT.

This clonotype has ten or more counts. Here the CDR3 DNA reads TGCAGTGCTAGAGATAGATTCAATGGTGGCAGGGGGTCCAATGAGCAGTTCTTC. Translated, it gives CSARDRFNGGRGSNEQFF. V and J are TRBV20-1 and TRBJ2-1, with TRBD1 matching 7 bases. This CDR3 spans 18 amino acids. Unmatched junction bases numbered 17, after V lost 0 bases and J lost 6 bases. Germline-derived CDR1 and CDR2 are DFQATT and SNEGSKA (reference sequence).

A few counts support this clonotype. V gene TRBV29-1 combines with J gene TRBJ1-1; D possibly corresponds to TRBD1 (5 bases). The CDR3 contains 13 residues. CDR1 and CDR2 (germline): SQVTM, ANQGSEA. Trimming cost V 4 bases and J 9 bases, with 18 bases left between them. CDR3 in DNA: TGCAGCGTTGGGCGACAGAGTGATAGCAAAGCTTTCTTT. Protein product: CSVGRQSDSKAFF.

This clonotype was found a few times. The chain joins TRBV3-1 to TRBJ1-6; D remains unclear. Germline CDR1 reads LGHDT; CDR2 reads YNNKEL (reference sequence). V gave up 3 bases and J gave up 3 bases, with 9 bases separating them. CDR3 length: 15 amino acids. CDR3 nucleotide sequence: TGTGCCAGCAGCCACTCTTCGATCTATAATTCACCCCTCCACTTT. It yields the protein CASSHSSIYNSPLHF.

This clonotype was observed a few times. V gene TRBV4-1 combines with J gene TRBJ1-1; the D gene is possibly TRBD1 (5 bases). Germline V gives CDR1 MGHRA, CDR2 YSYEKL. The length of the CDR3 is 14 residues. Trimming left V 1 base short and J 7 bases short, with 13 bases between. CDR3 in DNA: TGCGCCAGCAGCCAAGTCCGGGGGTTATATGAAGCTTTCTTT. Translation gives CASSQVRGLYEAFF.

At least ten counts were recorded for this clonotype. The chain uses TRBV4-1 and TRBJ1-1; 9 bases agree with TRBD1. Trimming at V came to 0 bases and at J to 7 bases, leaving 12 bases not matched to a gene. The germline CDR1 and CDR2 sequences are MGHRA and YSYEKL. The CDR3 length is 17 residues. CDR3 bases: TGCGCCAGCAGCCAAGATATGCGACAGGGGGAATTTGGTGAAGCTTTCTTT. Its protein is CASSQDMRQGEFGEAFF.

There are many counts of this clonotype. The chain carries TRBV7-6 and TRBJ2-3, with 9 bases matching TRBD2. CDR3 length: 16 amino acids. Germline CDR1 reads SGHVS; CDR2 reads FNYEAQ. V shed 5 bases and J 1 base; nucleotides not matched to a gene: 7. The CDR3: CASSPRVAGGTDTQYF. In DNA form, the CDR3 reads TGTGCCAGCAGCCCCCGAGTAGCGGGGGGCACAGATACGCAGTATTTT.

The rearrangement links TRBV6-2 or TRBV6-3 to TRBJ2-7, with 8 nucleotides matching TRBD1. This CDR3 comprises 13 residues. CDR1 and CDR2 (germline): MNHEY, SVGEGT. Trimming took 6 bases from V and 7 from J; bases not matched to a gene: 8. CDR3 sequence (DNA): TGTGCCAGCAGACCCGGACAGGGCGGAGAGCAGTACTTC. It translates to CASRPGQGGEQYF.

The rearrangement joins TRBV3-1 to TRBJ2-7; D gene ambiguous. This CDR3 is 15 amino acids long. Trimming removed 0 bases at V and 0 bases at J, with 9 bases between. Germline CDR1 reads LGHDT; CDR2 reads YNNKEL (reference sequence). The CDR3 region is CASSQEPHSSYEQYF. Written as DNA, the CDR3 is TGTGCCAGCAGCCAAGAGCCTCACAGCTCCTACGAGCAGTACTTC.

The chain links TRBV5-1 to TRBJ2-3; D perhaps matches TRBD1 (5 bases). Per the germline V gene, CDR1 is SGHRS and CDR2 is YFSETQ. The CDR3 runs to 12 residues. V lost 2 bases and J lost 9, with 10 bases in between. The CDR3 loop is CASSLGQGTQYF. The DNA for the CDR3 is TGCGCCAGCAGCTTAGGGCAGGGCACGCAGTATTTT.

There are many counts of this clonotype. The chain links TRBV12-3 or TRBV12-4 to TRBJ2-1; D perhaps matches TRBD1 (6 bases). Trimming shortened V by 3 bases and J by 7 bases, and 19 bases separated the two germline ends. There are 16 residues in the CDR3. As DNA, the CDR3 is TGTGCCAGCAGTTTCGGTACAGGGATCTTGGGGAATGAGCAGTTCTTC. Protein: CASSFGTGILGNEQFF.

This clonotype has just a few counts. The chain joins TRBV6-6 to TRBJ1-1; 9 bases map to TRBD1. Germline CDR1 is MNHNY and CDR2 is SVGAGI (reference sequence). This CDR3 has 16 residues. Unmatched junction bases numbered 14, after V lost 7 bases and J lost 5 bases. DNA for the CDR3: TGTGCCAGCATCCCTTCCTCCGGGACAGGGAGGACTGAAGCTTTCTTT. Its protein is CASIPSSGTGRTEAFF.